This T cell receptor beta chain appears in the sequencing data of a study of a mutant IDH1 vaccine in newly diagnosed glioma. Study-wide background: Onset of vaccination occurred 4-6 weeks following radiotherapy alone, or with temozolomide cycles. Week 35 held visit V12, while week 47 held visit V13. Earlier treatment was radiotherapy, temozolomide, or both, with most getting both.

About this clone itself: Its antigen is as yet unknown.

TCRdb's table, derived via immunoSEQ multiplex PCR, lists solely in-frame clones and lacks some. Here the sample spans roughly 52,000 clones, less than 80% being singletons. Time point described: week 35, safety follow-up. Alongside topical imiquimod, each dose of vaccine comprised 300 ug of mutant IDH1 20-mer peptide. The study's findings and limits: Pseudoprogression apparently tracked independently of changes in top peripheral T cell clonotypes.

Material: PBMCs, obtained from a glioma patient whose treatment included an IDH1 peptide vaccine. The TCR originated in a man aged 40-49 years with glioma.

CDR3 in amino acids: CASKGAWGDVNTEAFF. The CDR3 nucleotides are TGTGCCAGTAAGGGGGCATGGGGGGACGTGAACACTGAAGCTTTCTTT. V usage is TRBV19 and J usage is TRBJ1-1, with TRBD1 matching 7 bases. Germline CDR1 reads LNHDA; CDR2 reads SQIVND (reference sequence). The CDR3 runs to 16 residues. Trimming cost V 7 bases and J 0 bases; bases outside gene matches: 11.